One and the same sample provided the 32 T cell receptor beta chains below, sequenced in a study of cytomegalovirus exposure and HLA in healthy donors. PCR employed 60 Vbeta and 13 Jbeta primers. Clones were sequenced by immunoSEQ multiplex PCR, and TCRdb holds only the in-frame ones, with some missing. The table includes about 94,000 clones, 74% detected once. Sequencing was done on a sample of PBMCs. The receptors shown here come from a man aged 25-40 years in good health and CMV-seropositive.

The genes are TRBV15 and TRBJ1-2, with D perhaps TRBD1 (5 bases). With 0 bases removed from V and 2 bases from J, the gap between germline ends came to 13 bases. The CDR3 contains 16 residues. CDR1 and CDR2 (germline): LNHNV, YYDKDF (reference sequence). The CDR3 DNA follows: TGTGCCACCAGCAGAGATTATTCGGGGGTGAACTATGGCTACACCTTC. Protein: CATSRDYSGVNYGYTF.

The CDR3 nucleotides read TGCGCCAGCAGCCCGAATACAGAATTCATGAACACTGAAGCTTTCTTT. It specifies CASSPNTEFMNTEAFF. This chain connects TRBV4-1 to TRBJ1-1, with D unresolved. V gave up 4 bases and J gave up 0 bases, with 15 bases separating them. Germline CDR1 MGHRA, CDR2 YSYEKL. The CDR3 consists of 16 residues.

The J gene is TRBJ1-5, the V gene TRBV9, with 8 nucleotides matching TRBD1. Germline assignment: CDR1 SGDLS and CDR2 YYNGEE. CDR3 length equals 15 residues. V shed 3 bases and J 3 bases; nucleotides not matched to a gene: 5. This CDR3 is CASSAGQGHNQPQHF. The CDR3 DNA sequence: TGTGCCAGCAGCGCAGGACAGGGCCACAATCAGCCCCAGCATTTT.

This clone showed up just a few times. The chain uses TRBV19 and TRBJ1-1; weak D call: TRBD1 (5 bases). V lost 5 bases and J 1 base, leaving 11 bases between the germline ends. Germline lookup yields CDR1 LNHDA and CDR2 SQIVND (reference sequence). This CDR3 spans 14 amino acids. The CDR3 nucleotides are TGTGCCAGTAGTGTACAGGCCCAGAACACTGAAGCTTTCTTT. Translation: CASSVQAQNTEAFF. Together with reference TRBV19 and TRBJ1-1, the CDR3 gives the full variable domain: DGGITQSPKYLFRKEGQNVTLSCEQNLNHDAMYWYRQDPGQGLRLIYYSQIVNDFQKGDIAEGYSVSREKKESFPLTVTSAQKNPTAFYLCASSVQAQNTEAFFGQGTRLTVV.

Only one count was recorded for this clone. The junction departs from germline at one end; a sequencing error may be responsible. This chain uses TRBV7-8 with TRBJ1-5, with unresolved D. CDR1 and CDR2 (germline): SGHVS, FQNEAQ. CDR3 length: 15 residues. In nucleotides, the CDR3 is TGTGCCAGCAGCTTTACAGTAGGACGGGATCAGCCCCAGAATTTT. Its translation: CASSFTVGRDQPQNF.

There are a few counts of this clone. The J gene is TRBJ2-1, the V gene TRBV7-3, with D perhaps TRBD2 (5 bases). CDR3 length: 15 residues. Germline V gene sequence: CDR1 SGHTA, CDR2 FQGTGA. Trimming cost V 1 base and J 7 bases, with 14 bases left between them. CDR3 sequence: CASSLIVRGSNEQFF. The CDR3 nucleotides are TGTGCCAGCAGCTTAATAGTTCGGGGATCAAATGAGCAGTTCTTC.

This clone was seen only a few times. The chain couples TRBV28 to TRBJ2-7; the match to TRBD1 covers 7 bases. V dropped 4 bases and J dropped 3; count of bases not matched to a gene: 3. In germline, CDR1 is MDHEN, CDR2 SYDVKM. The CDR3 runs 13 residues. The CDR3 nucleotides are TGTGCCAGCAGTTGGAACAGGGGCTACGAGCAGTACTTC. Translating it yields CASSWNRGYEQYF.

This clone appeared a few times. V and J are TRBV7-2 and TRBJ1-2, with TRBD1 matching 12 bases. Germline assignment: CDR1 SGHTA and CDR2 FQGNSA. This CDR3 is 16 amino acids long. V dropped 2 bases and J dropped 8; count of bases not matched to a gene: 9. The CDR3 here is CASSLTPPGTGGGYTF. The CDR3 DNA sequence: TGTGCCAGCAGCTTAACCCCGCCAGGGACAGGGGGCGGCTACACCTTC.

This chain joins TRBV13 and TRBJ1-1; 8 nucleotides agree with TRBD1. The CDR3 sequence is 13 residues long. V dropped 4 bases and J dropped 8; count of bases not matched to a gene: 6. The germline gives CDR1 PRHDT, CDR2 FYEKMQ (reference sequence). The CDR3 spells CASSYEDRGEAFF. Written as DNA, the CDR3 is TGTGCCAGCAGCTACGAAGACAGGGGAGAAGCTTTCTTT.

The CDR3 DNA is TGTGCCAGCTCACTGGGGTGGGGGACTAGAGGCTACACCTTC. It yields the protein CASSLGWGTRGYTF. This chain uses TRBV5-6 with TRBJ1-2; D is possibly TRBD1 (5 bases). CDR3 length equals 14 residues. The V and J ends lost 7 bases and 8 bases respectively, with 21 bases between them. CDR1 is SGHDT, CDR2 YYEEEE, per germline.

This clone turned up a few times. The chain is built from TRBV25-1 and TRBJ2-1; no definite D call. Trimming took off 9 bases at V and 6 bases at J, with 6 bases between the two ends. The CDR3 runs 10 residues. Germline CDR1 is MGHDK and CDR2 is SYGVNS. The CDR3 DNA sequence: TGTGCCAGTGGGCTCAATGAGCAGTTCTTC. Amino acids: CASGLNEQFF. The full variable domain, in which reference TRBV25-1 and TRBJ2-1 provide the parts outside the CDR3, is EADIYQTPRYLVIGTGKKITLECSQTMGHDKMYWYQQDPGMELHLIHYSYGVNSTEKGDLSSESTVSRIRTEHFPLTLESARPSHTSQYLCASGLNEQFFGPGTRLTVL.

The count of this clone is one. The rearrangement uses TRBV18 and TRBJ2-3, with a weak D call TRBD1 (6 bases). Germline CDR1 and CDR2: KGHSH and LQKENI. This CDR3 is 13 amino acids long. Trimming stripped 2 bases from V and 5 bases from J, with 8 bases between. The CDR3 here is CASSPGGGDTQYF. The CDR3 bases are TGTGCCAGCTCACCAGGGGGCGGAGATACGCAGTATTTT.

The chain carries TRBV10-3 and TRBJ2-1; maybe TRBD1 (6 bases). V lost 8 bases, J lost 8 bases, and 16 bases lay in between. Germline V gene data show CDR1 as ENHRY and CDR2 as SYGVKD. This CDR3 region has 13 residues. In DNA, the CDR3 is TGTGCCATCGCACCAGGGGCCCCGGATGAGCAGTTCTTC. Amino acids: CAIAPGAPDEQFF.

This clone has just one count. The chain is built from TRBV29-1 and TRBJ2-7, with D possibly being TRBD2 (6 bases). This CDR3 comprises 12 residues. V lost 5 bases and J 0 bases, leaving 8 bases between the germline ends. Looked up from germline, CDR1 is SQVTM and CDR2 is ANQGSEA. CDR3 nucleotide sequence: TGCAGCGTTACCGGGAGCTCCTACGAGCAGTACTTC. Translated, it gives CSVTGSSYEQYF.

The rearrangement links TRBV25-1 to TRBJ1-1; D unclear. Trimming took off 2 bases at V and 3 bases at J, with 10 bases between the two ends. The CDR3 sequence is 14 residues long. The germline V gene encodes CDR1 MGHDK and CDR2 SYGVNS. The CDR3 here is CASSEREGYTEAFF. CDR3 coding DNA: TGTGCCAGCAGTGAAAGAGAGGGCTACACTGAAGCTTTCTTT.

The chain recombines TRBV2 with TRBJ1-5; TRBD1 is a possible D gene (6 bases). From germline, CDR1 is SNHLY and CDR2 FYNNEI. Trimming left V 6 bases short and J 0 bases short, with 9 bases between. The CDR3 is made up of 14 amino acids. The CDR3 sequence is CASRGTNSNQPQHF. Written as DNA, the CDR3 is TGTGCCAGCAGAGGGACAAATAGCAATCAGCCCCAGCATTTT.

This rearrangement joins TRBV28 to TRBJ1-6; D is possibly TRBD1 (6 bases). Trimming took 7 bases from V and 5 from J, leaving 12 bases between them. The CDR3 extends over 14 amino acids. Germline V lookup: CDR1 MDHEN, CDR2 SYDVKM. In DNA, the CDR3 is TGTGCCAGCACCGATGCAGGGGATAATTCACCCCTCCACTTT. Its translation: CASTDAGDNSPLHF.

This clone was seen just once. The chain has TRBV5-4 and TRBJ2-5, with 10 bases that match TRBD2. This CDR3 comprises 15 residues. Germline V CDR1 and CDR2: SGHNT, YYREEE (reference sequence). After removal of 4 bases from V and 2 bases from J, the junction contained 5 bases not matched to a gene. The CDR3 DNA reads as TGTGCCAGCAGCGCCCAACTAGCGGGGCAAGAGACCCAGTACTTC. Translated, it gives CASSAQLAGQETQYF.

This clone was counted a few times. This chain links TRBV7-6 with TRBJ1-1, with D possibly matching TRBD1 (5 bases). Trimming left V 1 base short and J 0 bases short, with 6 bases between. This CDR3 contains 14 residues. Germline values: CDR1 SGHVS, CDR2 FNYEAQ. CDR3 sequence: CASSLGQLNTEAFF. The DNA for the CDR3 is TGTGCCAGCAGCTTAGGACAGTTGAACACTGAAGCTTTCTTT.

This rearrangement joins TRBV6-1 to TRBJ2-5, with a tentative D call TRBD1 (5 bases). In germline, CDR1 is MNHNS, CDR2 SASEGT. The CDR3 is made up of 12 amino acids. The V and J ends lost 7 bases and 4 bases respectively, with 10 bases between them. The CDR3 spells CASTGIRETQYF. For the CDR3, the DNA is TGTGCCAGCACAGGGATCCGAGAGACCCAGTACTTC.

This clone has just one count. V and J are TRBV25-1 and TRBJ1-1; tentative D call: TRBD1 (6 bases). The CDR3 has 13 amino acids. Germline V gene data show CDR1 as MGHDK and CDR2 as SYGVNS. V lost 8 bases and J 10 bases, leaving 20 bases between the germline ends. CDR3 bases: TGTGCCAGCTGGGGGCAGTTCTCTATAGGAGCTTTCTTT. Residues: CASWGQFSIGAFF.

The CDR3 nucleotides read TGTGCCAGCAGACCCGGACAGGACCGCTATGGCTACACCTTC. Amino acids: CASRPGQDRYGYTF. The chain combines TRBV7-9 with TRBJ1-2, with 7 bases aligning to TRBD1. Losses at the gene ends were 6 bases for V and 4 bases for J; bases not matched to a gene: 8. The CDR3 spans 14 residues. From germline, CDR1 is SEHNR and CDR2 FQNEAQ (reference sequence).

This clone occurred once. The chain joins TRBV10-3 to TRBJ1-6; D is possibly TRBD1 (6 bases). The germline gives CDR1 ENHRY, CDR2 SYGVKD. This CDR3 has 15 residues. With 6 bases removed from V and 9 bases from J, the gap between germline ends came to 18 bases. The CDR3 protein is CAISPRDIDFSPLHF. The CDR3, as DNA: TGTGCCATCAGCCCCCGGGACATAGACTTTTCACCCCTCCACTTT.

The chain employs TRBV4-2 and TRBJ2-7, with D perhaps matching TRBD2 (6 bases). Trimming removed 0 bases from V and 6 bases from J, with 12 bases in between. The CDR3 spans 14 residues. The germline V gene has CDR1 LGHNA and CDR2 YNFKEQ. CDR3 loop: CASSQDLGGVEQYF. DNA for the CDR3: TGTGCCAGCAGCCAAGATTTAGGAGGGGTCGAGCAGTACTTC.

This clone was detected a few times. The chain recombines TRBV5-1 with TRBJ1-3, with 10 bases that match TRBD1. This CDR3 comprises 17 residues. The V gene's germline CDR1 is SGHRS and CDR2 YFSETQ. V dropped 4 bases and J dropped 3; count of bases not matched to a gene: 10. The CDR3: CASSLRRQGAGGNTIYF. CDR3 in DNA: TGCGCCAGCAGCCTCCGAAGACAGGGGGCGGGTGGAAACACCATATATTTT.

The V gene is TRBV9, the J gene TRBJ1-2; 7 bases agree with TRBD1. CDR3 length equals 15 residues. From germline, CDR1 is SGDLS and CDR2 YYNGEE. With 4 bases clipped from V and 0 bases from J, the junction kept 6 bases outside the gene matches. The CDR3 DNA reads TGTGCCAGCAGCCCCCGACAGGGAGCTAACTATGGCTACACCTTC. Translating gives CASSPRQGANYGYTF.

This chain connects TRBV19 to TRBJ2-7; tentatively, D is TRBD1 (6 bases). This CDR3 comprises 15 residues. V shed 4 bases and J shed 3 bases, with 16 bases lying between them. Germline CDR1 LNHDA, CDR2 SQIVND (reference sequence). The CDR3 spells CASSTVGTRIYEQYF. CDR3 DNA sequence: TGTGCCAGTAGTACTGTCGGGACAAGGATCTACGAGCAGTACTTC.

This rearrangement joins TRBV5-4 to TRBJ2-3; TRBD2 aligns across 9 bases. The CDR3 is 16 amino acids. Germline-derived CDR1 and CDR2 are SGHNT and YYREEE (reference sequence). V lost 0 bases to trimming and J lost 2 bases; unmatched junction nucleotides: 4. The CDR3 DNA follows: TGTGCCAGCAGCTTGGGGAGCGGGGGGCCCACAGATACGCAGTATTTT. It specifies CASSLGSGGPTDTQYF.

The chain has TRBV11-2 and TRBJ2-1, with TRBD2 as a possible D gene (5 bases). V gave up 6 bases and J gave up 8 bases, with 20 bases separating them. The CDR3 contains 15 residues. Germline assignment: CDR1 SGHAT and CDR2 FQNNGV. In DNA, the CDR3 is TGTGCCAGCAGTGTTAATAGCGCCACCGAAGATGAGCAGTTCTTC. Amino acid sequence: CASSVNSATEDEQFF.

The chain couples TRBV2 to TRBJ1-1; the D is unclear. Between the trimmed V and J ends, which lost 4 bases and 1 base, there was a span of 10 bases. The CDR3 is 14 amino acids. Germline lookup yields CDR1 SNHLY and CDR2 FYNNEI. In DNA, the CDR3 is TGTGCCAGCAGTGTCTTCCGTCGGAACACTGAAGCTTTCTTT. Residues: CASSVFRRNTEAFF.

The V call is TRBV9, the J call TRBJ2-1, with 16 bases aligning to TRBD2. V was clipped by 4 bases and J by 3 bases; unmatched bases: 4. The germline V gene encodes CDR1 SGDLS and CDR2 YYNGEE. The CDR3 spans 17 residues. For the CDR3, the DNA is TGTGCCAGCAGCCGTGGGACTAGCGGGGGGGGCTACAATGAGCAGTTCTTC. Protein sequence: CASSRGTSGGGYNEQFF.

The table lists this clone with a few counts. J is TRBJ2-7 and V is TRBV4-2; 13 nucleotides agree with TRBD2. The germline gives CDR1 LGHNA, CDR2 YNFKEQ. CDR3 size: 17 residues. The J segment lost 0 bases and the V segment lost 3 bases, leaving 5 bases of the junction unmatched. The CDR3 spells CASSHGLAGDSSYEQYF. CDR3 nucleotides: TGTGCCAGCAGCCACGGACTAGCGGGGGACAGCTCCTACGAGCAGTACTTC.